The sequence of this T cell receptor (beta chain) was determined in a study of cytomegalovirus exposure and HLA in healthy donors. Study-wide background: Out of 398 genotyped donors, about 80% belonged to the Caucasian-associated ancestry cluster. Study-wide results and limits: Earlier analysis found most TCR beta V segments productive about 90% or about 30% of the time. TCR beta sequences numbering 16,951 were associated with HLA alleles at 0.05 false discovery rate in a later analysis. A reported reduction in N-insertions relative to the roughly 640-donor mean was seen in an Asian-associated ancestry cluster in a later analysis.

It was with 60 Vbeta and 13 Jbeta primers that the PCR ran. Sequencing used immunoSEQ multiplex PCR; TCRdb keeps in-frame clones, though not all of them. The table has roughly 190,000 clones, roughly four fifths seen once. Regarding this clone: Its cognate antigen is unknown.

Germline-derived CDR1 and CDR2 are KGHSH and LQKENI. This CDR3 has 16 amino acids. Trimming removed 0 bases from V and 1 base from J, with 13 bases in between. The sequencing input was PBMCs. This TCR was sampled from a woman aged 25 to 39 in good health and CMV-seropositive. This sequence joins TRBV18 and TRBJ2-7; D ambiguous. CDR3 loop: CASSPPGSFGSYEQYF. The DNA of the CDR3 is TGTGCCAGCTCACCACCGGGCAGCTTCGGATCCTACGAGCAGTACTTC.